The entry below describes one TCR beta chain. Data came from immunoSEQ multiplex PCR; TCRdb stores just in-frame clones and leaves some out. The sample carries 9,000 to 10,000 clones, around 90% recorded once. CDR3 size: 15 residues. The germline V and J ends were trimmed by 4 bases and 3 bases, with 17 bases remaining between them. The germline V gene encodes CDR1 SGDLS and CDR2 YYNGEE. The data derive from a study of immune evolution from preneoplasia to lung adenocarcinoma. The rearrangement joins TRBV9 to TRBJ2-7; the D gene is possibly TRBD1 (6 bases). The material sequenced was FFPE invasive lung adenocarcinoma tissue. The TCR sequence derives from a person aged 70 to 85 with invasive lung adenocarcinoma. Some clones in this sample may be carry-over from other donors' samples. The CDR3 DNA reads TGTGCCAGCAGCCCCCTAATGGACAGTGTCTACGAGCAGTACTTC. This sequence encodes CASSPLMDSVYEQYF.